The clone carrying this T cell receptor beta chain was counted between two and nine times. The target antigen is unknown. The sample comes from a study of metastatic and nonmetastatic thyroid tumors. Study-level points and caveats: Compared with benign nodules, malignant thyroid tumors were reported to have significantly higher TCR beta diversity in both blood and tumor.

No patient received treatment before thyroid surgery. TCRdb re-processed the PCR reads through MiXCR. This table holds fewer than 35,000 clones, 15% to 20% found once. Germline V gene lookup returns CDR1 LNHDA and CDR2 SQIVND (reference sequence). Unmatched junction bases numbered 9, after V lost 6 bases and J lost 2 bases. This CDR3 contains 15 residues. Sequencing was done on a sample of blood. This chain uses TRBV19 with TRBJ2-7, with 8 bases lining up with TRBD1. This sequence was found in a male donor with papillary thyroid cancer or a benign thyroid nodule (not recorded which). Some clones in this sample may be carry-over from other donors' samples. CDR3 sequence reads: CASSKLGQGPYEQYF. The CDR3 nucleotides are TGTGCCAGTAGCAAACTCGGACAGGGTCCCTACGAGCAGTACTTC.